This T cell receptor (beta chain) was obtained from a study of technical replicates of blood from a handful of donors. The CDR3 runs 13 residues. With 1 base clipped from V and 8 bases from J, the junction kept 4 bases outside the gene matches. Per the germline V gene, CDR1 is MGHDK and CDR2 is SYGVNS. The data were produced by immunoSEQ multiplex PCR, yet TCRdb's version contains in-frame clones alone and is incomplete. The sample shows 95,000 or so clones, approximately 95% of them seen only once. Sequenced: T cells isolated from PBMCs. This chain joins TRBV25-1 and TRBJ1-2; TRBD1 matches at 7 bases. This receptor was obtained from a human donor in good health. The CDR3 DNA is TGTGCCAGCAGTGAATCCCCGGGACAGGGCTACACCTTC. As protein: CASSESPGQGYTF.